This T cell receptor (beta chain) was recovered during a study of blood T cell repertoires in COVID-19. Across the whole study: The United States, Italy and Spain were the sources of the acute and convalescent COVID-19 samples. Sources were T cells, B-cell-depleted T cells, or PBMCs; the material itself was cDNA or gDNA.

The authors' processing: Reference gene primer amplification in the assay estimated nucleated cell counts. Sequencing used immunoSEQ multiplex PCR; TCRdb keeps in-frame clones, though not all of them. V and J calls and clone size are those listed in that table; D and trimming were worked out from the DNA. The profile shows 110,000 to 150,000 clones, roughly three quarters of them singletons. Trimming shortened V by 2 bases and J by 5 bases, and 10 bases separated the two germline ends. From germline, CDR1 is SGHTA and CDR2 FQGTGA. The CDR3 extends over 14 amino acids. This chain joins TRBV7-3 and TRBJ2-1; D unresolved. The sample was peripheral blood. The sequence was collected from a man aged 45-60 years with active or convalescent COVID-19. CDR3 region: CASSLALADNEQFF. CDR3 in DNA: TGTGCCAGCAGCTTAGCGTTAGCCGACAATGAGCAGTTCTTC. The whole variable domain, filled in from reference TRBV7-3 and TRBJ2-1, reads GAGVSQTPSNKVTEKGKYVELRCDPISGHTALYWYRQSLGQGPEFLIYFQGTGAADDSGLPNDRFFAVRPEGSVSTLKIQRTERGDSAVYLCASSLALADNEQFFGPGTRLTVL.